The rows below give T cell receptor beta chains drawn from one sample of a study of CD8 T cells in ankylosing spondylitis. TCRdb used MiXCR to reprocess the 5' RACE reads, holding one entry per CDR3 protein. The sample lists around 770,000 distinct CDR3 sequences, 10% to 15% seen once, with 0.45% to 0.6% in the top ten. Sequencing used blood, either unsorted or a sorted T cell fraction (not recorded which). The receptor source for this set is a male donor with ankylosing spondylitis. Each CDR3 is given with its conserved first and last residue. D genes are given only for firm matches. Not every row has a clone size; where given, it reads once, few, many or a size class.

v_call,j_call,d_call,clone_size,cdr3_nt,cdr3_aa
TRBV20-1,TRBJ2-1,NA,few,TGCAGTGCTTCGAGTGAGCAGTTCTTC,CSASSEQFF
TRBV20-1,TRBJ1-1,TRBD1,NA,TGCAGTGCTAGACCCGCTCTGACAGGGACTGAAGCTTTCTTT,CSARPALTGTEAFF
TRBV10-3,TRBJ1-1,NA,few,TGTGCCACCAACCAGGTGGACGGGAGCACTGAAGCTTTCTTT,CATNQVDGSTEAFF
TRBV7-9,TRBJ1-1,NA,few,TGTGCCAGCAGCTTGTCTCCATCGATGAACACTGAAGCTTTCTTT,CASSLSPSMNTEAFF
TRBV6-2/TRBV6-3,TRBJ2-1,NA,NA,TGTGCCAGCAAAGTGGGCGGGATCCCCCAAGAGCAGTTCTTC,CASKVGGIPQEQFF
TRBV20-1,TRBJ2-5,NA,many,TGCAGTGCTAGAGCATATCAGGGACCCGGGGAGACCCAGTACTTC,CSARAYQGPGETQYF
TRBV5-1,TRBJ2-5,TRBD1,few,TGCGCCAGCAGCGGACAGGGATGGGAGACCCAGTACTTC,CASSGQGWETQYF
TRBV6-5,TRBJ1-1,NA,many,TGTGCCAGCAGCTATAACAGGAACACTGAAGCTTTCTTT,CASSYNRNTEAFF
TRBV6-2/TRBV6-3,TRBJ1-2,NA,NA,TGTGCCAGCAGCGCGAACTGGGGCCCCGGCTACACCTTC,CASSANWGPGYTF
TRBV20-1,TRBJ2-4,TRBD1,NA,TGCAGTGCTAGAGGACAGGGGGTACTAGCCAAAAACATTCAGTACTTC,CSARGQGVLAKNIQYF
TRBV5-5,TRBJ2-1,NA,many,TGTGCCAGCAGCGTATTAGGGGGGGGACGCTCGCGGCAGTTCTTC,CASSVLGGGRSRQFF
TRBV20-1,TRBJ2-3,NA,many,TGCAGTGCCCCCGACCTTGGGCGCCAAAGCACAGATACGCAGTATTTT,CSAPDLGRQSTDTQYF
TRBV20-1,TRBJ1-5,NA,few,TGCAGTGCTAGCGGCAGGTTAACCTTGTATAGCAATCAGCCCCAGCATTTT,CSASGRLTLYSNQPQHF
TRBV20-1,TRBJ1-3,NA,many,TGCAGTGCCTTCACAGGGACTGGAAACACCATATATTTT,CSAFTGTGNTIYF
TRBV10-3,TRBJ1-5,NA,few,TGTGCCATCAGTGAGGCGCAGATCCTTAGCAATCAGCCCCAGCATTTT,CAISEAQILSNQPQHF